A selection of T cell receptor beta chains follows, all from one sample in a study of neurological immune-mediated disorders. Each CDR3 protein gets one entry after TCRdb re-called the 5' RACE reads with MiXCR. The table lists more than 70,000 distinct CDR3 sequences, roughly 18% of them singletons. The sample comprised PBMCs. The receptor set was obtained from a woman aged 40 to 55 in good health. The CDR3 runs from the conserved cysteine through the conserved F or W. Each record gives: clone size, V gene, D gene, J gene, CDR3 DNA, CDR3 protein. D genes are given only for firm matches. Clone size is given for some rows only: seen once, a few or many times, or a class if the clone is expanded.

-	TRBV20-1	-	TRBJ2-3	TGCAGTGCTAGAGATTCATCGATGGCTGCGCTAGACGTAGATACGCAGTATTTT	CSARDSSMAALDVDTQYF
-	TRBV9	-	TRBJ2-1	TGTGCCAGCAGCGTAGGGCGGGGATACAATGAGCAGTTCTTC	CASSVGRGYNEQFF
many	TRBV6-5	TRBD1	TRBJ2-6	TGTGCCAGCAGTTATGACGGGACAGGGGGCGCTTCCGGGGCCAACGTCCTGACTTTC	CASSYDGTGGASGANVLTF
many	TRBV12-3/TRBV12-4	-	TRBJ2-3	TGTGCCAGCACCCCACGACACACAGATACGCAGTATTTT	CASTPRHTDTQYF
few	TRBV20-1	TRBD2	TRBJ2-5	TGCAGTGCTAGAGATGGGGGGAGGGACCCTCAAGGGACCCAGTACTTC	CSARDGGRDPQGTQYF
many	TRBV25-1	-	TRBJ1-6	TGTGCCAGCAGTGCCAACCGGAACACGCCCCTCCACTTT	CASSANRNTPLHF
-	TRBV12-3/TRBV12-4	TRBD1	TRBJ1-6	TGTGCCAGCAGCCTGACAGGGGGTGGCCATAATTCACCCCTCCACTTT	CASSLTGGGHNSPLHF
many	TRBV7-2	TRBD1	TRBJ2-3	TGTGCCAGCAGCGCGACAGGGATTCGCACAGATACGCAGTATTTT	CASSATGIRTDTQYF
many	TRBV6-5	-	TRBJ2-2	TGTGCCAGCAGTTGGGCAGACTACACCGGGGAGCTGTTTTTT	CASSWADYTGELFF
-	TRBV6-2/TRBV6-3	-	TRBJ2-2	TGTGCCAACATACTAGGGCAAGCCGGGGAGCTGTTTTTT	CANILGQAGELFF
-	TRBV28	TRBD1	TRBJ2-3	TGTGCCAGTACAGGGGGTAGCACAGATACGCAGTATTTT	CASTGGSTDTQYF
-	TRBV5-1	-	TRBJ2-3	TGCGCCAGCAGCTGGGGGGACCCCAGCACAGATACGCAGTATTTT	CASSWGDPSTDTQYF
many	TRBV12-3/TRBV12-4	TRBD2	TRBJ2-3	TGTGCCAGCAACCCGACTAGCGGGGGGGCCGGTGATACGCAGTATTTT	CASNPTSGGAGDTQYF
many	TRBV20-1	-	TRBJ1-5	TGCAGTGCTATGGGAAGGGGGGGACGTTATAGCAATCAGCCCCAGCATTTT	CSAMGRGGRYSNQPQHF
many	TRBV5-8	TRBD1	TRBJ2-2	TGTGCCAGCAGCCCGGGACAGGGGTCGATGGCCGGGGAGCTGTTTTTT	CASSPGQGSMAGELFF
many	TRBV5-1	-	TRBJ2-5	TGCGCCAGCAGCTTGGAATCAGGGCCCATAGGGGAGACCCAGTACTTC	CASSLESGPIGETQYF
many	TRBV5-1	TRBD2	TRBJ2-3	TGCGCCAGCAGCTTGGTTCGAGCGGGGGGAGATACGCAGTATTTT	CASSLVRAGGDTQYF
many	TRBV7-8	-	TRBJ1-1	TGTGCCAGCAGCTGGCGACACGCGAACACTGAAGCTTTCTTT	CASSWRHANTEAFF
many	TRBV6-5	-	TRBJ2-3	TGTGCCAGCAGTTGGGGAGCCACAGATACGCAGTATTTT	CASSWGATDTQYF
many	TRBV7-2	-	TRBJ2-3	TGTGCCAGCAGCTCGTTACTAGCAGCAGATACGCAGTATTTT	CASSSLLAADTQYF
few	TRBV20-1	-	TRBJ2-3	TGCAGTGCTGGCCCCCCCGACGGGGCGGGGATCACAGATACGCAGTATTTT	CSAGPPDGAGITDTQYF
few	TRBV3-1	TRBD2	TRBJ2-1	TGTGCCAGCAGCAGGCGGGGGGGCCCCAATGAGCAGTTCTTC	CASSRRGGPNEQFF
-	TRBV3-1	-	TRBJ2-1	TGTGCCAGCAGCCAACTAGGGGTTGAGCAGTTCTTC	CASSQLGVEQFF
many	TRBV24-1	-	TRBJ2-1	TGTGCCACCAGTGACAATACAGGGCGGGCCTACAATGAGCAGTTCTTC	CATSDNTGRAYNEQFF
many	TRBV7-2	-	TRBJ2-1	TGTGCCAGCAGCTCGTCCCACCTTAAGGGGGGCAATGAGCAGTTCTTC	CASSSSHLKGGNEQFF
-	TRBV7-8	-	TRBJ1-1	TGTGCCAGCAGCTTGGATAATATGAGGGCGACGGCTCTGGGCACTGAAGCTTTCTTT	CASSLDNMRATALGTEAFF
many	TRBV29-1	-	TRBJ2-1	TGCAGCGCCTCGGACGGCCACTACAATGAGCAGTTCTTC	CSASDGHYNEQFF
many	TRBV29-1	-	TRBJ1-3	TGCAGCGCCCTGCCGGGGGGCTCTGGAAACACCATATATTTT	CSALPGGSGNTIYF
many	TRBV29-1	-	TRBJ2-5	TGCAGCGTCCTGCGAGTCGGTCAGGGGATTCAAGAGACCCAGTACTTC	CSVLRVGQGIQETQYF
many	TRBV25-1	TRBD1	TRBJ2-1	TGTGCCAGCAGGGGACAGGGAAATGAGCAGTTCTTC	CASRGQGNEQFF
many	TRBV12-3/TRBV12-4	-	TRBJ2-1	TGTGCCAGCAGTTTTGGGAATAGGGTCAATGAGCAGTTCTTC	CASSFGNRVNEQFF
-	TRBV5-6	-	TRBJ2-1	TGTGCCAGCAGGGCCCTAGGGGTATACAATGAGCAGTTCTTC	CASRALGVYNEQFF
few	TRBV9	-	TRBJ1-1	TGTGCCAGCAGCGTAGCTGGAGGTAGCACTGAAGCTTTCTTT	CASSVAGGSTEAFF
many	TRBV20-1	TRBD1	TRBJ1-2	TGCAGTGCAACTCCGGGACAGGGTAACTATGGCTACACCTTC	CSATPGQGNYGYTF
many	TRBV7-2	-	TRBJ2-3	TGTGCCAGCTCGGAGCCAGATACGCAGTATTTT	CASSEPDTQYF